This T cell receptor (beta chain) was sequenced during a study of human T cells and chemical hapten exposure. Germline loops: CDR1 MNHEY, CDR2 SMNVEV (reference sequence). The ends were cut back, 6 bases at V and 1 base at J, with 9 bases in the middle. The CDR3 is 14 residues long. The study's library attached unique molecular identifiers to single cDNA molecules. Each CDR3 protein gets one entry after TCRdb re-called the RACE reads with MiXCR. This table has tens of thousands of distinct CDR3 sequences, approximately 10% appearing once. Time point defined: patch test 2, 6 weeks after DPC sensitization. The sample's treatment: therapeutic diphenylcyclopropenone sensitization with weekly scalp DPC. Study-wide points: Against controls, expanded TCRs gave rise to significantly more large CDR3 similarity clusters.

Many counts were recorded for this clonotype. No antigen is known for it. The chain combines TRBV27 with TRBJ2-2; possibly TRBD1 for D (5 bases). The material sequenced was whole blood, taken in connection with sensitization to the hapten diphenylcyclopropenone (DPC). This TCR was recovered from a woman in her 30s with alopecia areata. Some clones in this sample may be carry-over from other donors' samples. CDR3 coding DNA: TGTGCCAGCAGCCTTCAGGGGAACACCGGGGAGCTGTTTTTT. Amino acids: CASSLQGNTGELFF.